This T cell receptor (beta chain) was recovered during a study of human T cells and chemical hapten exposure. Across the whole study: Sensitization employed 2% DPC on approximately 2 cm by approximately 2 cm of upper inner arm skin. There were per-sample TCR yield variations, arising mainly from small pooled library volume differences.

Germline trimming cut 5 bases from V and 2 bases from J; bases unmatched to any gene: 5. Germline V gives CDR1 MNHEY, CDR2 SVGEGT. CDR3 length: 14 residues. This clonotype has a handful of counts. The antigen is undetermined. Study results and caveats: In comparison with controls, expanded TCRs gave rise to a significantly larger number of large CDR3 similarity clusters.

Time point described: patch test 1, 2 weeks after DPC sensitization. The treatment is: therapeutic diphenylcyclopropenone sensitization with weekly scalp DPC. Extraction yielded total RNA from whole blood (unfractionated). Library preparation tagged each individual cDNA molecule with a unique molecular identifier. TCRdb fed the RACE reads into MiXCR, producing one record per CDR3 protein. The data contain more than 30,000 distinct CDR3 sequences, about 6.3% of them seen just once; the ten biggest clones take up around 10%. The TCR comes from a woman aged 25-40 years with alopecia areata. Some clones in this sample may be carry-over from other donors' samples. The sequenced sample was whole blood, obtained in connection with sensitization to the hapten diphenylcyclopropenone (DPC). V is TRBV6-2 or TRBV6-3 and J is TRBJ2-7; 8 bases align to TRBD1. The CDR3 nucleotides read TGTGCCAGCAGTGCGGACAGGGTTGCCTACGAGCAGTACTTC. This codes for CASSADRVAYEQYF.